This T cell receptor (beta chain) derives from a study of technical replicates of blood from four donors. The CDR3 contains 13 residues. Germline-derived CDR1 and CDR2 are LNHDA and SQIVND (reference sequence). V lost 6 bases to trimming and J lost 7 bases; unmatched junction nucleotides: 8. The method was immunoSEQ multiplex PCR; TCRdb's version includes in-frame clones alone and lacks a portion of them. The sample contains about 14,000 clones, roughly 80% of which appear only once. The specimen sequenced was PBMCs. The TCR sequence derives from a human donor in good health. The V gene is TRBV19, the J gene TRBJ1-1, with 7 bases matching TRBD1. As DNA, the CDR3 is TGTGCCAGTAGGGACACAGGGGAATTTGAAGCTTTCTTT. Translated: CASRDTGEFEAFF.